This entry features one TCR beta chain sequence. Its antigen is still unknown. This may stem from a read error, because a much larger clone lies one nucleotide away. Breast cancer patients provided tissue from their axillary draining lymph nodes. These data are taken from a study of breast tumors, draining lymph nodes, adjacent tissues. General observations from the study: Luminal-like breast cancer showed significantly greater tumor-nontumor repertoire similarity than basal-like breast cancer did. Tumor repertoires ranked between lymph nodes and nontumor tissue in diversity, with V and J gene preferences. Findings are consistent with lymph node origin and intratumoral expansion of most tumor T cells.

Using its own MiXCR run on the multiplex PCR reads, TCRdb lists one record per CDR3 protein. Seen here are roughly 220,000 distinct CDR3 sequences, less than 45% observed once, and the top ten hold 3% to 4.5%. Trimming took off 0 bases at V and 7 bases at J, with 13 bases between the two ends. Germline CDR1 is DFQATT and CDR2 is SNEGSKA (reference sequence). The CDR3 totals 14 residues. Material: axillary lymph node tissue. This receptor was obtained from a female donor with breast cancer. Some clones in this sample may be carry-over from other donors' samples. The rearrangement joins TRBV20-1 to TRBJ1-5; D perhaps matches TRBD1 (6 bases). This chain's CDR3 is CSARDARGAQPQHF. The CDR3 coding sequence is TGCAGTGCTAGAGATGCCCGGGGGGCCCAGCCCCAGCATTTT.